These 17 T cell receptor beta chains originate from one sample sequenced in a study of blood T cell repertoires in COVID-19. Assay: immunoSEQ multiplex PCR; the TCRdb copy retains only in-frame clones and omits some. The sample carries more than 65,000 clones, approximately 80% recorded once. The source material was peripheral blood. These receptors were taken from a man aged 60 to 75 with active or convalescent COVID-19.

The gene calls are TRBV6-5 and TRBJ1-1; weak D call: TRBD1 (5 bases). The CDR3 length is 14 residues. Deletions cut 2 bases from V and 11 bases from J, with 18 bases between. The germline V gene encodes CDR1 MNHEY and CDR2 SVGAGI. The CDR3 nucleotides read TGTGCCAGCAGTTACGAACCTGGACGGCGGGGGGCTTTCTTT. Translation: CASSYEPGRRGAFF.

CDR3 in amino acids: CASSYQTGQVHTF. CDR3 nucleotide sequence: TGTGCCAGCAGTTACCAGACAGGGCAGGTTCACACCTTC. The chain uses TRBV6-2 or TRBV6-3 and TRBJ1-2; TRBD1 agrees at 7 bases. V dropped 2 bases and J dropped 12; count of bases not matched to a gene: 9. Germline V gene data show CDR1 as MNHEY and CDR2 as SVGEGT. This CDR3 is built from 13 residues.

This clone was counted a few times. CDR3 bases: TGTGCCAGCTCACGGGACAGTCGGGGGGGTGAGCAGTTCTTC. As protein: CASSRDSRGGEQFF. The chain employs TRBV18 and TRBJ2-1, with D maybe TRBD2 (8 bases). The CDR3 has 14 residues. Per the germline V gene, CDR1 is KGHSH and CDR2 is LQKENI. The germline V and J ends were trimmed by 4 bases and 9 bases, with 16 bases remaining between them.

The CDR3 nucleotides are TGTGCCAGCAGCTTTTCTAGCGGGGGAGTTTACAATGAGCAGTTCTTC. The encoded protein is CASSFSSGGVYNEQFF. J is TRBJ2-1 and V is TRBV7-8; 10 positions match TRBD2. Germline values: CDR1 SGHVS, CDR2 FQNEAQ. V was clipped by 3 bases and J by 4 bases; unmatched bases: 6. The CDR3 sequence is 16 residues long. Full variable domain (missing parts from reference TRBV7-8 and TRBJ2-1): GAGVSQSPRYKVAKRGQDVALRCDPISGHVSLFWYQQALGQGPEFLTYFQNEAQLDKSGLPSDRFFAERPEGSVSTLKIQRTQQEDSAVYLCASSFSSGGVYNEQFFGPGTRLTVL.

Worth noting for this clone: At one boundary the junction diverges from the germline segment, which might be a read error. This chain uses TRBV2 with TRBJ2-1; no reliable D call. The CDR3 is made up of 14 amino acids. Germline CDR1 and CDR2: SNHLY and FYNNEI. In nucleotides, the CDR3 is TGTGCCAGCAGTCTCTCTGGCGGCTACAATGAGCTGTTCTTC. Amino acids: CASSLSGGYNELFF.

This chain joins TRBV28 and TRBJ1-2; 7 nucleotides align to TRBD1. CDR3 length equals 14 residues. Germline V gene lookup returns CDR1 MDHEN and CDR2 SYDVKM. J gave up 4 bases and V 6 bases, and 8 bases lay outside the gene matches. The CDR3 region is CASRSSGTAYGYTF. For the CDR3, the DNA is TGTGCCAGCAGGAGTAGCGGGACAGCCTATGGCTACACCTTC.

The CDR3: CASSFSGGGKTDTQYF. The CDR3 nucleotides read TGTGCCAGCAGCTTTTCCGGGGGGGGCAAGACAGATACGCAGTATTTT. The gene calls are TRBV7-8 and TRBJ2-3; 8 bases agree with TRBD2. There are 16 residues in the CDR3. Germline V gene data show CDR1 as SGHVS and CDR2 as FQNEAQ. The V gene end was trimmed by 3 bases and the J gene end by 3 bases; junction bases not matched to a gene: 8.

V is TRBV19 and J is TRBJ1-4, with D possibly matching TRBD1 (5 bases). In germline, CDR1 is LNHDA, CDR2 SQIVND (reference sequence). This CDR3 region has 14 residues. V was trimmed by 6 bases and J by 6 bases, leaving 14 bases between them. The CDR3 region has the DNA TGTGCCAGTAGAGAACAGGCGAAACATGAAAAACTGTTTTTT. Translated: CASREQAKHEKLFF.

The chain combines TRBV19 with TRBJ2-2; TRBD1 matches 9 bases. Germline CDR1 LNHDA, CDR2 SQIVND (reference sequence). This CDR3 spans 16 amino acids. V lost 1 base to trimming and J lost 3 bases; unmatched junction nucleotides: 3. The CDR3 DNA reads TGTGCCAGTAGTATAGGGAGGACAGGGGACACCGGGGAGCTGTTTTTT. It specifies CASSIGRTGDTGELFF.

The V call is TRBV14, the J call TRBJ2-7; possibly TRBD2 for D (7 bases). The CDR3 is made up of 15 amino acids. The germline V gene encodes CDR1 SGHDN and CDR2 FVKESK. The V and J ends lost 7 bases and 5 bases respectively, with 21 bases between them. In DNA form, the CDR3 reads TGTGCCAGCACCCTCTTTCCGGGGGGCTGTGACGAGCAGTACTTC. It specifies CASTLFPGGCDEQYF.

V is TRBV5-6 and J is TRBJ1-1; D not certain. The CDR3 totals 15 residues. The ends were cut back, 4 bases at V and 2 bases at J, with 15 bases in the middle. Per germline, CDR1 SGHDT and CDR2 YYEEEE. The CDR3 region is CASSGLATPNTEAFF. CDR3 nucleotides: TGTGCCAGCAGCGGTCTAGCGACGCCCAACACTGAAGCTTTCTTT.

CDR3: CSAAPASFGDTQYF. DNA of the CDR3: TGCAGCGCGGCTCCGGCTAGCTTCGGAGATACGCAGTATTTT. The gene calls are TRBV29-1 and TRBJ2-3; D possibly corresponds to TRBD2 (5 bases). Between the trimmed V and J ends, which lost 7 bases and 5 bases, there was a span of 19 bases. The germline V gene encodes CDR1 SQVTM and CDR2 ANQGSEA. This CDR3 contains 14 residues.

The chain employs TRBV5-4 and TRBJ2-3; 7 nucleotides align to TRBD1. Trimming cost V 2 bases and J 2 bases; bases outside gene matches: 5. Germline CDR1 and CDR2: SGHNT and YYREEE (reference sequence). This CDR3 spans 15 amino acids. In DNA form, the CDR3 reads TGTGCCAGCAGCTTTAGACAGGGTTACACAGATACGCAGTATTTT. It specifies CASSFRQGYTDTQYF.

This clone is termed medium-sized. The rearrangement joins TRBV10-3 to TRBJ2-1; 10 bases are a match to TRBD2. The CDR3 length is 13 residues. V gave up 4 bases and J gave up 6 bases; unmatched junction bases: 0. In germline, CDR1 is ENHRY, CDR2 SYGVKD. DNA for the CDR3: TGTGCCATCAGTGGGACTAGCGGCAATGAGCAGTTCTTC. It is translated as CAISGTSGNEQFF.

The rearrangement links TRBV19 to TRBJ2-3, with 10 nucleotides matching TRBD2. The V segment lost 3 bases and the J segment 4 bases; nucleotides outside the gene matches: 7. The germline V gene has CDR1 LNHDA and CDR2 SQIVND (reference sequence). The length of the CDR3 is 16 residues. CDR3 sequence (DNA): TGTGCCAGTAGTATGAGGCCTAGCGGGGGATCAGATACGCAGTATTTT. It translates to CASSMRPSGGSDTQYF.

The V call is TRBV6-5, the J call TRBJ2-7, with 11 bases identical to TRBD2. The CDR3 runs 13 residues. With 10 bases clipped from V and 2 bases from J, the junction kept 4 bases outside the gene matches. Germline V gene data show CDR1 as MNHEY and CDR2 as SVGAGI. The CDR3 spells CATALAGAYEQYF. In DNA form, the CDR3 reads TGTGCCACAGCACTAGCGGGGGCCTACGAGCAGTACTTC.

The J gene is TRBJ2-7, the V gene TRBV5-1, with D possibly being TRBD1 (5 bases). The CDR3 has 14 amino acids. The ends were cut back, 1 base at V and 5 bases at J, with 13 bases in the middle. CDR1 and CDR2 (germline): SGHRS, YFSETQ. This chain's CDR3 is CASSLSRALNEQYF. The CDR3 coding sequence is TGCGCCAGCAGCTTGAGCAGGGCCTTGAACGAGCAGTACTTC.